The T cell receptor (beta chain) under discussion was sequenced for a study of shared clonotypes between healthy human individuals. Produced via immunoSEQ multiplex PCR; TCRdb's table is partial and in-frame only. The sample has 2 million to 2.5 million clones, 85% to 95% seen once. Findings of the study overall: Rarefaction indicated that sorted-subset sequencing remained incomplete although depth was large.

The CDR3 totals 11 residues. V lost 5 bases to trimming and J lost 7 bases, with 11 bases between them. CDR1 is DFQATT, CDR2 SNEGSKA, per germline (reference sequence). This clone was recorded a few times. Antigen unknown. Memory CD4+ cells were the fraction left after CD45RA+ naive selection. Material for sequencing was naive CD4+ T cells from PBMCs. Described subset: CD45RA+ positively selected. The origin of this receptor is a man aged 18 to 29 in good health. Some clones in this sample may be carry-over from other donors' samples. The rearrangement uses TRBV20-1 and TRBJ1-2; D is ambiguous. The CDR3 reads CSAAVYGGYTF. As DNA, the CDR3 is TGCAGTGCTGCTGTATATGGTGGCTACACCTTC.